These 3 T cell receptor beta chains share one sample of origin, sequenced in a study of vaccination effects on CD4 cells after COVID-19. Sequencing used immunoSEQ multiplex PCR; TCRdb keeps in-frame clones, though not all of them. This sample has under 50,000 clones, with over 50% found just once. Scientists isolated CD4+ T cells after an approximately 10-day culture period ended. For these TCRs, the target antigens are not known. This specimen was CD4+ T cells from PBMCs cultured without peptide, taken before COVID-19 vaccination. These receptors were taken from a human donor who received a COVID-19 vaccine.

The J gene is TRBJ1-5, the V gene TRBV19; D is ambiguous. Germline CDR1 reads LNHDA; CDR2 reads SQIVND (reference sequence). The germline V and J ends were trimmed by 6 bases and 0 bases, with 12 bases remaining between them. The CDR3 loop spans 15 amino acids. The CDR3 DNA sequence: TGTGCCAGTAGGTTGACCGAGTATAGCAATCAGCCCCAGCATTTT. It encodes CASRLTEYSNQPQHF. The full variable domain, rest sourced from reference TRBV19 and TRBJ1-5, is DGGITQSPKYLFRKEGQNVTLSCEQNLNHDAMYWYRQDPGQGLRLIYYSQIVNDFQKGDIAEGYSVSREKKESFPLTVTSAQKNPTAFYLCASRLTEYSNQPQHFGDGTRLSIL.

The chain combines TRBV28 with TRBJ2-1; D unresolved. The V and J ends lost 8 bases and 7 bases respectively, with 12 bases between them. The germline CDR1 and CDR2 sequences are MDHEN and SYDVKM. This CDR3 spans 12 amino acids. CDR3 amino acids: CASRLLRNEQFF. The CDR3 DNA sequence: TGTGCCAGCCGCCTTCTACGAAATGAGCAGTTCTTC.

The rearrangement joins TRBV18 to TRBJ2-7; 11 bases map to TRBD1. Germline V gene sequence: CDR1 KGHSH, CDR2 LQKENI. Germline trimming cut 5 bases from V and 2 bases from J; bases unmatched to any gene: 2. The CDR3 sequence is 14 residues long. The CDR3 region is CASSAGQGAYEQYF. For the CDR3, the DNA is TGTGCCAGCTCAGCGGGACAGGGGGCCTACGAGCAGTACTTC.